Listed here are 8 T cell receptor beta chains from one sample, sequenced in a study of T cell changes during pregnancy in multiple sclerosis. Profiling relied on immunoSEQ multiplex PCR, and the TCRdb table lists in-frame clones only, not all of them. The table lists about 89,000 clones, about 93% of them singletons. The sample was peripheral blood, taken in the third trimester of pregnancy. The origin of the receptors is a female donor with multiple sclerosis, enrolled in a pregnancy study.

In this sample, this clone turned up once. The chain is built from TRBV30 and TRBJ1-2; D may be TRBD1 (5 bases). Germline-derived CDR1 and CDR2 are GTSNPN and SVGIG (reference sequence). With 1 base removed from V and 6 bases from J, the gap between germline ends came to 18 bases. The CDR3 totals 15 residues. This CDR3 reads CAWSAGVGGVDGYTF. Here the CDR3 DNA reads TGTGCCTGGAGTGCGGGGGTGGGAGGGGTCGATGGCTACACCTTC.

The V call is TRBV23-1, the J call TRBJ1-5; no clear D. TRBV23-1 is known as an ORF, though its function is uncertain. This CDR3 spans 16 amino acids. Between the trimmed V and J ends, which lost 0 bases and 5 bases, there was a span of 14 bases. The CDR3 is CASSQSNRSQDQPQHF. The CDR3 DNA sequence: TGCGCCAGCAGTCAATCTAACCGGTCCCAGGATCAGCCCCAGCATTTT.

The CDR3 DNA sequence: TGTGCCAGCAGTGAATTAAGGAGGGGAAATGAGCAGTTCTTC. Translation: CASSELRRGNEQFF. V is TRBV6-1 and J is TRBJ2-1; weak D call: TRBD2 (6 bases). V was pared by 2 bases and J by 7 bases, with 12 bases between. There are 14 residues in the CDR3. Germline assignment: CDR1 MNHNS and CDR2 SASEGT.

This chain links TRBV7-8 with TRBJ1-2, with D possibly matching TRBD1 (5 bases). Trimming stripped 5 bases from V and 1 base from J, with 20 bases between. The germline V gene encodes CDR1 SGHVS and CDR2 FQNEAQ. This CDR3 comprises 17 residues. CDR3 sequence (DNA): TGTGCCAGCAGCCCCCGGGGGGGGGTAACTTATAACTATGGCTACACCTTC. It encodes CASSPRGGVTYNYGYTF.

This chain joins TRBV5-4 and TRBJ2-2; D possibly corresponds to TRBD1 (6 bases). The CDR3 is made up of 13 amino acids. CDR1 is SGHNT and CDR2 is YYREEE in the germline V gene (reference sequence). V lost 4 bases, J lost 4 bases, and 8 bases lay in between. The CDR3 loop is CASSTGPTGELFF. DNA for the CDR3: TGTGCCAGCAGCACAGGGCCCACCGGGGAGCTGTTTTTT.

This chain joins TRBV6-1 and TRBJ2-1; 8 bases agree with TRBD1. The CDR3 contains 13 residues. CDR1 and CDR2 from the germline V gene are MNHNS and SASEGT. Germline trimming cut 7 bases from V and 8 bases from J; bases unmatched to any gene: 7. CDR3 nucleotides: TGTGCCAGCACCATCCCAGGGGGCTATGAGCAGTTCTTC. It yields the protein CASTIPGGYEQFF.

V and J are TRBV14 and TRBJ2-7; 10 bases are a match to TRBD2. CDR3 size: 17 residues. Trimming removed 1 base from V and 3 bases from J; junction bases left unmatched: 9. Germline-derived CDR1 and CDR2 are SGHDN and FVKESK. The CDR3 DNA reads TGTGCCAGCAGCCAAGGACCCGGTAGCGGGAGGATCTACGAGCAGTACTTC. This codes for CASSQGPGSGRIYEQYF.

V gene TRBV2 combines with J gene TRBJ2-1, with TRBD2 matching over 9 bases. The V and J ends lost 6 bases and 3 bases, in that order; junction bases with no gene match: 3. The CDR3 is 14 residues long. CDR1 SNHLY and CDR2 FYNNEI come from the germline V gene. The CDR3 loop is CASRSGRLYNEQFF. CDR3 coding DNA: TGTGCCAGCAGGAGCGGGAGGCTCTACAATGAGCAGTTCTTC.